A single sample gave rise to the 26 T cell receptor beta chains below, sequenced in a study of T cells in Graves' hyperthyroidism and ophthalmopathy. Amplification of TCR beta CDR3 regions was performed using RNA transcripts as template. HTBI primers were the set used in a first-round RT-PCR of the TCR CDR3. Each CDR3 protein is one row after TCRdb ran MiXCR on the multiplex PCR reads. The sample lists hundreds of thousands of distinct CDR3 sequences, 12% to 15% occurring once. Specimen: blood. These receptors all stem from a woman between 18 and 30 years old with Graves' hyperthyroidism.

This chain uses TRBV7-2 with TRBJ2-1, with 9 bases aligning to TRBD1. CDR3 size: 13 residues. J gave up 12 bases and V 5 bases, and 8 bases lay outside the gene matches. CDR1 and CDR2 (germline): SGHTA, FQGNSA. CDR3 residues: CASSAPGQGPQFF. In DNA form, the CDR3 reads TGTGCCAGCAGCGCACCGGGACAGGGTCCGCAGTTCTTC. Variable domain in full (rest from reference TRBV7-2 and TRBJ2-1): GAGVSQSPSNKVTEKGKDVELRCDPISGHTALYWYRQSLGQGLEFLIYFQGNSAPDKSGLPSDRFSAERTGGSVSTLTIQRTQQEDSAVYLCASSAPGQGPQFFGPGTRLTVL.

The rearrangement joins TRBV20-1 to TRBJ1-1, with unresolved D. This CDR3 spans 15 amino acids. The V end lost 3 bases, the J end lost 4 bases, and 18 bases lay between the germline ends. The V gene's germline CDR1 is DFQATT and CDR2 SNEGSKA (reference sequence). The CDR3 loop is CSASLLEGFGTEAFF. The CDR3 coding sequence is TGCAGTGCTAGCCTCCTCGAAGGGTTTGGCACTGAAGCTTTCTTT.

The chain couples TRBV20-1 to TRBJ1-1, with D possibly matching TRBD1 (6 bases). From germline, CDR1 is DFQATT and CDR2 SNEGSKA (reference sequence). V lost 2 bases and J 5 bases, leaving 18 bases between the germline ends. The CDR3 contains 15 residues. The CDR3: CSARSGDYRWTEAFF. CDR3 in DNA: TGCAGTGCTAGATCAGGGGATTATAGGTGGACTGAAGCTTTCTTT.

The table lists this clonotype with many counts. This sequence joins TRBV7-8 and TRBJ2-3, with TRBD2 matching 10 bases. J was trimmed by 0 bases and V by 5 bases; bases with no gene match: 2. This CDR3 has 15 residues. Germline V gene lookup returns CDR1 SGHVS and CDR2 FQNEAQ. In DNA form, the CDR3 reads TGTGCCAGCAGCCAGGGACTAGCGAGCACAGATACGCAGTATTTT. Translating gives CASSQGLASTDTQYF.

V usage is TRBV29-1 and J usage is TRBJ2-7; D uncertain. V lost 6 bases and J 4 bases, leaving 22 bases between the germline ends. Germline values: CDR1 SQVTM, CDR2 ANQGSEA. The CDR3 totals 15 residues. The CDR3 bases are TGCAGCGTCGTAGGGTCAGCAGCATCGTCTTACGAGCAGTACTTC. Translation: CSVVGSAASSYEQYF.

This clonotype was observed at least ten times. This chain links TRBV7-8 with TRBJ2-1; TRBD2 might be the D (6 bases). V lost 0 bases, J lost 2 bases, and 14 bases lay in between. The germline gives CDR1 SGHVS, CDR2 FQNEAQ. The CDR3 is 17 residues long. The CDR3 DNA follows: TGTGCCAGCAGCTTAGCCCGAGCGGGCCTAACCTACAATGAGCAGTTCTTC. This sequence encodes CASSLARAGLTYNEQFF.

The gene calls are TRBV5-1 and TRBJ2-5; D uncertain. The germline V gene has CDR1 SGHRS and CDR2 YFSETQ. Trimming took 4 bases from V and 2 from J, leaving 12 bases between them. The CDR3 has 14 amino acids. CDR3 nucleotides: TGCGCCAGCAGCCCAACCCCTGAACAAGAGACCCAGTACTTC. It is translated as CASSPTPEQETQYF.

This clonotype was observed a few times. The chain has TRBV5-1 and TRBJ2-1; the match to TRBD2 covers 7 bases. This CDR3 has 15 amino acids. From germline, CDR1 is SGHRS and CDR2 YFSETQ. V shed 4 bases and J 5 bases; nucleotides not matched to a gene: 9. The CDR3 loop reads CASSPFDGGDNEQFF. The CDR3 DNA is TGCGCCAGCAGCCCCTTTGATGGGGGGGACAATGAGCAGTTCTTC.

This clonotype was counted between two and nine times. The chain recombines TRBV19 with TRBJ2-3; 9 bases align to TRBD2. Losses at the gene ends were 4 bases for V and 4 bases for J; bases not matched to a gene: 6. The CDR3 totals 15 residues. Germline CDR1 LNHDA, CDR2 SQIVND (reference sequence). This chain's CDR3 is CASSNPGLASDTQYF. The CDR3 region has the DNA TGTGCCAGTAGTAACCCGGGACTAGCTTCAGATACGCAGTATTTT.

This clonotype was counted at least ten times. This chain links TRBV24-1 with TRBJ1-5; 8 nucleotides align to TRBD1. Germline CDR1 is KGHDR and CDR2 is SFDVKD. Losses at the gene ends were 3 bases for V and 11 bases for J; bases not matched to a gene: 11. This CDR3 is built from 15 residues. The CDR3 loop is CATSDRTGPKGAQHF. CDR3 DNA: TGTGCCACCAGTGATCGGACAGGGCCCAAGGGGGCCCAGCATTTT.

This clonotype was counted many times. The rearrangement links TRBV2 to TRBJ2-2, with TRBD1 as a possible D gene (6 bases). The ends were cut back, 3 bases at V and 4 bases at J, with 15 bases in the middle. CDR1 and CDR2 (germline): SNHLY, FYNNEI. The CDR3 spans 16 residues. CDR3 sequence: CASSEVTGSGTGELFF. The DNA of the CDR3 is TGTGCCAGCAGTGAGGTGACAGGCAGCGGCACCGGGGAGCTGTTTTTT.

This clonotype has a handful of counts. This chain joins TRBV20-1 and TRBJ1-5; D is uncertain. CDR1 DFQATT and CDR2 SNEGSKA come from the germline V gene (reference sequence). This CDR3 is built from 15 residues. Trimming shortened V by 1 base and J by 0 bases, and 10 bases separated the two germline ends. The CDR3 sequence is CSARGTVNSNQPQHF. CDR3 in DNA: TGCAGTGCTAGAGGGACGGTTAATAGCAATCAGCCCCAGCATTTT.

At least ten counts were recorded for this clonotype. CDR3 loop: CSAPRQGAWDTEAFF. The CDR3 bases are TGCAGTGCTCCCCGACAGGGCGCCTGGGACACTGAAGCTTTCTTT. The V and J genes are TRBV20-1 and TRBJ1-1, with 7 bases matching TRBD1. The CDR3 has 15 amino acids. V was pared by 5 bases and J by 3 bases, with 12 bases of the junction left unmatched. Germline lookup yields CDR1 DFQATT and CDR2 SNEGSKA (reference sequence).

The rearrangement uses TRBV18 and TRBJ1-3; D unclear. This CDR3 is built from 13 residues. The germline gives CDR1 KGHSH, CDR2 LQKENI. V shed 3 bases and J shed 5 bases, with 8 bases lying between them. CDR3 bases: TGTGCCAGCTCACCTTATTCGAGAAACACCATATATTTT. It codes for CASSPYSRNTIYF.

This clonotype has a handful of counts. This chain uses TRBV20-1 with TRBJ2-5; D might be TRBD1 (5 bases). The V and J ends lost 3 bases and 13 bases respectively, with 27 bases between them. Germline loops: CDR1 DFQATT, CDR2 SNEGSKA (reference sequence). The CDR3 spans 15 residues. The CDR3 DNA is TGCAGTGCTAGCGTTCGGCAGGGCCCGACCATGGTCCGGTACTTC. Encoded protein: CSASVRQGPTMVRYF.

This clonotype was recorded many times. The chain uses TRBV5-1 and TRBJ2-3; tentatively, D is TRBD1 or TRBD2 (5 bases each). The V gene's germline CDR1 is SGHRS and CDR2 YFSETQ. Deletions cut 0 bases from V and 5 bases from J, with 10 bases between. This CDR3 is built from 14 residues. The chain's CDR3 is CASSLDFGGDTQYF. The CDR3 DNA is TGCGCCAGCAGCTTGGACTTTGGGGGAGATACGCAGTATTTT.

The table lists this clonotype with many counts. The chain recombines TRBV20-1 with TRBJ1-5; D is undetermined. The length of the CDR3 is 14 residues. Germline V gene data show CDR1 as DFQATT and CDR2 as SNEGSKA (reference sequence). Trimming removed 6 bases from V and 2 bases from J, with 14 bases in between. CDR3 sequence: CSAVRVLGNQPQHF. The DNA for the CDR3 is TGCAGTGCCGTTAGGGTCTTGGGCAATCAGCCCCAGCATTTT.

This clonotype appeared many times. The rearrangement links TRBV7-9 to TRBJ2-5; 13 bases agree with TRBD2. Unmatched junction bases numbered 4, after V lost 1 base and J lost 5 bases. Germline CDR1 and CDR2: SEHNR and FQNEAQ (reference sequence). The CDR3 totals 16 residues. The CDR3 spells CASSLGTSGSTETQYF. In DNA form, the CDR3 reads TGTGCCAGCAGCTTAGGGACTAGCGGGAGTACCGAGACCCAGTACTTC.

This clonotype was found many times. The CDR3 DNA reads as TGTGCCTGGAGTTGGGGGATACGCTACGAGCAGTACTTC. Amino acid sequence: CAWSWGIRYEQYF. The V call is TRBV30, the J call TRBJ2-7, with D perhaps TRBD1 or TRBD2 (5 bases each). Germline loops: CDR1 GTSNPN, CDR2 SVGIG (reference sequence). The CDR3 loop spans 13 amino acids. V lost 2 bases, J lost 3 bases, and 11 bases lay in between.

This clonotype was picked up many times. DNA of the CDR3: TGTGCCAGCAGCTTAAGGCGAACGGGCCGGGAGGAGCAGTACTTC. It specifies CASSLRRTGREEQYF. The chain combines TRBV7-3 with TRBJ2-7; possible D gene TRBD2, 6 bases. Germline V CDR1 and CDR2: SGHTA, FQGTGA. V lost 1 base to trimming and J lost 7 bases, with 17 bases between them. The CDR3 is made up of 15 amino acids. The variable domain in full, with the rest retrieved from reference TRBV7-3 and TRBJ2-7, is GAGVSQTPSNKVTEKGKYVELRCDPISGHTALYWYRQSLGQGPEFLIYFQGTGAADDSGLPNDRFFAVRPEGSVSTLKIQRTERGDSAVYLCASSLRRTGREEQYFGPGTRLTVT.

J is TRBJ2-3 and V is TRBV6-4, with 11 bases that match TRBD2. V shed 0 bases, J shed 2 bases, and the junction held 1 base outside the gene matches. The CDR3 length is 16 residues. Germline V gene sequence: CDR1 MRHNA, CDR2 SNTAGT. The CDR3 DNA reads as TGTGCCAGCAGTGACTCTAGCGGGAGGGCCACAGATACGCAGTATTTT. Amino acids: CASSDSSGRATDTQYF.

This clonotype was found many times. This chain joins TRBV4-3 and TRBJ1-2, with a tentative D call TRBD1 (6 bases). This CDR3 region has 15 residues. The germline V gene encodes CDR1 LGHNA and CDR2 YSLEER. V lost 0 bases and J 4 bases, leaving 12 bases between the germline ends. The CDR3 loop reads CASSQDRGPPYGYTF. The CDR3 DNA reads TGCGCCAGCAGCCAAGACAGGGGACCACCCTATGGCTACACCTTC.

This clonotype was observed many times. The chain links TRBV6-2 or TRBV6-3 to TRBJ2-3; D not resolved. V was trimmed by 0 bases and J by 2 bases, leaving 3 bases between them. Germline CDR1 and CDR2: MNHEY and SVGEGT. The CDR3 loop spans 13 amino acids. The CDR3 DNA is TGTGCCAGCAGTTACTCAGACACAGATACGCAGTATTTT. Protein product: CASSYSDTDTQYF.

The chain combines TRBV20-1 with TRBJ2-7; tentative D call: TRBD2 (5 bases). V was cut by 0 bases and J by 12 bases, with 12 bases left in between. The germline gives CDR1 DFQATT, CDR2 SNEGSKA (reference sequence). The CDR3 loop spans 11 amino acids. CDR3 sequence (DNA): TGCAGTGCTAGAGAAGGACCGAGCGGGTACTTC. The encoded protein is CSAREGPSGYF.

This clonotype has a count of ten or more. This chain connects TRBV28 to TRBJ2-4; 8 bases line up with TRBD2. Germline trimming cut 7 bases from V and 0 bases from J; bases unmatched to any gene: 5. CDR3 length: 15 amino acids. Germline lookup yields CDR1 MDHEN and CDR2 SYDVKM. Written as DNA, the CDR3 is TGTGCCAGCACCGCGGGGGGAGTAGCCAAAAACATTCAGTACTTC. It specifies CASTAGGVAKNIQYF.

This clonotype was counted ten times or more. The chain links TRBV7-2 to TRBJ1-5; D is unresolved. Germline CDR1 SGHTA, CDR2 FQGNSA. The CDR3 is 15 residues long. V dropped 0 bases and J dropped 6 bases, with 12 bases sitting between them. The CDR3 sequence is CASSLAGMISQPQHF. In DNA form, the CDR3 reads TGTGCCAGCAGCTTAGCAGGGATGATAAGTCAGCCCCAGCATTTT.